The 24 T cell receptor beta chains in this list originate from one sample, sequenced in a study of identical twins. TCRdb called the 5' RACE reads again in MiXCR, with one record for every CDR3 protein. The table lists 450,000 to 650,000 distinct CDR3 sequences, 15% of them singletons. These data were also filed under a second study, of yellow fever vaccine responses in identical twins.

The sample comprised CD4+ T cells sorted from blood. These receptors all stem from a woman aged 18 to 35 in good health.

This clonotype was found a few times. The chain uses TRBV5-1 and TRBJ2-1; D gene unclear. The CDR3 covers 12 residues. Looked up from germline, CDR1 is SGHRS and CDR2 is YFSETQ. The V gene lost 4 bases and the J gene lost 9 bases, with 11 bases spanning the gap. Here the CDR3 DNA reads TGCGCCAGCAGCCTGGTGGGTACTGAGCAGTTCTTC. This encodes CASSLVGTEQFF. Full variable domain (outside the CDR3, taken from reference TRBV5-1 and TRBJ2-1): KAGVTQTPRYLIKTRGQQVTLSCSPISGHRSVSWYQQTPGQGLQFLFEYFSETQRNKGNFPGRFSGRQFSNSRSEMNVSTLELGDSALYLCASSLVGTEQFFGPGTRLTVL.

This clonotype was seen a handful of times. The rearrangement links TRBV4-2 to TRBJ2-5; 8 bases match TRBD2. This CDR3 region has 16 residues. V shed 4 bases and J 2 bases; nucleotides not matched to a gene: 9. Per the germline V gene, CDR1 is LGHNA and CDR2 is YNFKEQ. For the CDR3, the DNA is TGTGCCAGCAGCCCTAACGGGGGGGGGATGCAAGAGACCCAGTACTTC. It encodes CASSPNGGGMQETQYF.

This clonotype was recorded at least ten times. This chain links TRBV12-3 or TRBV12-4 with TRBJ1-1; D is uncertain. Trimming took off 3 bases at V and 5 bases at J, with 13 bases between the two ends. The CDR3 has 14 residues. The CDR3 DNA is TGTGCCAGCAGTTTGGGGATGAAGGGTACTGAAGCTTTCTTT. Translated, it gives CASSLGMKGTEAFF.

The chain recombines TRBV5-5 with TRBJ2-1; D unclear. The CDR3 sequence is 14 residues long. The V end lost 4 bases, the J end lost 8 bases, and 16 bases lay between the germline ends. CDR1 is SGHKS, CDR2 YYEKEE, per germline (reference sequence). The CDR3 DNA sequence: TGTGCCAGCAGCCCGTCATCCAGAGATCATGAGCAGTTCTTC. It translates to CASSPSSRDHEQFF.

In the case of this clonotype: A read error may explain this, as a much larger clone is one base away. The genes are TRBV12-3 or TRBV12-4 and TRBJ2-2; a weak D match, TRBD2 (5 bases). The CDR3 spans 12 residues. In nucleotides, the CDR3 is TGTGGCAGCAGCCGGGGCACCGGGGAGCTGTTTTTT. This codes for CGSSRGTGELFF.

This clonotype was seen more than once but under ten times. The rearrangement joins TRBV7-6 to TRBJ2-7, with 10 bases aligning to TRBD1. J gave up 1 base and V 3 bases, and 3 bases lay outside the gene matches. Per germline, CDR1 SGHVS and CDR2 FNYEAQ. The length of the CDR3 is 15 residues. The CDR3 is CASSFRDRGSYEQYF. In nucleotides, the CDR3 is TGTGCCAGCAGCTTTCGGGACAGGGGATCCTACGAGCAGTACTTC.

V and J are TRBV7-2 and TRBJ2-2, with 9 bases identical to TRBD1. Trimming at V came to 2 bases and at J to 5 bases, leaving 3 bases not matched to a gene. This CDR3 is 15 amino acids long. The germline V gene encodes CDR1 SGHTA and CDR2 FQGNSA. The CDR3: CASSLSQGATGELFF. CDR3 DNA sequence: TGTGCCAGCAGCTTATCACAGGGGGCAACCGGGGAGCTGTTTTTT.

This clonotype has more than one count but fewer than ten. The rearrangement joins TRBV12-3 or TRBV12-4 to TRBJ1-2; tentative D call: TRBD1 (6 bases). CDR3 length equals 13 residues. V lost 10 bases, J lost 3 bases, and 15 bases lay in between. CDR3 protein: CAIKQGGHYGYTF. CDR3 DNA sequence: TGTGCCATCAAACAGGGAGGTCACTATGGCTACACCTTC.

The chain joins TRBV6-1 to TRBJ2-5, with 7 bases aligning to TRBD2. After removal of 6 bases from V and 4 bases from J, the junction contained 5 bases not matched to a gene. The CDR3 runs 13 residues. The V gene's germline CDR1 is MNHNS and CDR2 SASEGT. CDR3 sequence (DNA): TGTGCCAGCAGACCCGCTAGCGGAGAGACCCAGTACTTC. The encoded protein is CASRPASGETQYF.

This clonotype appeared a few times. The chain combines TRBV10-3 with TRBJ2-7; D remains unclear. Germline V gene data show CDR1 as ENHRY and CDR2 as SYGVKD. Deletions cut 2 bases from V and 1 base from J, with 9 bases between. There are 14 residues in the CDR3. CDR3 loop: CAISELVGSYEQYF. Written as DNA, the CDR3 is TGTGCCATCAGTGAGCTTGTGGGTTCCTACGAGCAGTACTTC.

CDR3 DNA: TGTGCCATCAGTGAGCGGGGTAAAGAGCAGTACGTC. Translated: CAISERGKEQYV. The V gene is TRBV10-3, the J gene TRBJ2-7; tentative D call: TRBD2 (5 bases). Germline CDR1 is ENHRY and CDR2 is SYGVKD. Trimming took off 2 bases at V and 7 bases at J, with 9 bases between the two ends. The CDR3 totals 12 residues.

This clonotype was counted between two and nine times. The chain employs TRBV11-2 and TRBJ2-7; the match to TRBD1 covers 7 bases. The V gene's germline CDR1 is SGHAT and CDR2 FQNNGV. The length of the CDR3 is 12 residues. CDR3 amino acids: CASSLDGGQLVV. In nucleotides, the CDR3 is TGTGCCAGCAGCTTAGATGGGGGACAGTTAGTCGTC.

The V call is TRBV19, the J call TRBJ2-1; TRBD2 is a possible D gene (5 bases). The CDR3 extends over 13 amino acids. The germline V and J ends were trimmed by 11 bases and 2 bases, with 13 bases remaining between them. Looked up from germline, CDR1 is LNHDA and CDR2 is SQIVND (reference sequence). The CDR3 is CALGNLAYNEQFF. DNA for the CDR3: TGTGCCCTCGGGAACCTAGCCTACAATGAGCAGTTCTTC.

This sequence joins TRBV5-6 and TRBJ2-2, with a tentative D call TRBD1 (6 bases). The CDR3 spans 15 residues. The germline V gene encodes CDR1 SGHDT and CDR2 YYEEEE. The V end was cut by 1 base, the J end by 7 bases, with 14 bases between. CDR3 region: CASSLFRGSVGELFF. The CDR3 coding sequence is TGTGCCAGCAGCTTGTTTAGGGGGAGTGTCGGGGAGCTGTTTTTT.

J is TRBJ1-6 and V is TRBV7-6; D call uncertain. The germline V and J ends were trimmed by 2 bases and 7 bases, with 12 bases remaining between them. From germline, CDR1 is SGHVS and CDR2 FNYEAQ. The CDR3 is made up of 15 amino acids. CDR3 loop: CASSLSAGWNSPLHF. The CDR3 DNA follows: TGTGCCAGCAGCTTATCAGCGGGGTGGAATTCACCCCTCCACTTT. Supplemented by reference TRBV7-6 and TRBJ1-6, the full variable domain reads GAGVSQSPRYKVTKRGQDVALRCDPISGHVSLYWYRQALGQGPEFLTYFNYEAQQDKSGLPNDRFSAERPEGSISTLTIQRTEQRDSAMYRCASSLSAGWNSPLHFGNGTRLTVT.

This chain joins TRBV2 and TRBJ2-1; maybe TRBD2 (6 bases). Deletions cut 3 bases from V and 2 bases from J, with 11 bases between. Germline V gene sequence: CDR1 SNHLY, CDR2 FYNNEI. The CDR3 runs to 15 residues. The DNA of the CDR3 is TGTGCCAGCAGTGACCCCGGGGGAGCCTACAATGAGCAGTTCTTC. This translates into CASSDPGGAYNEQFF. The complete variable domain, with remaining parts taken from reference TRBV2 and TRBJ2-1, reads EPEVTQTPSHQVTQMGQEVILRCVPISNHLYFYWYRQILGQKVEFLVSFYNNEISEKSEIFDDQFSVERPDGSNFTLKIRSTKLEDSAMYFCASSDPGGAYNEQFFGPGTRLTVL.

This chain joins TRBV28 and TRBJ2-1; D gene ambiguous. The CDR3 spans 13 residues. The V and J ends lost 7 bases and 9 bases respectively, with 16 bases between them. Per the germline V gene, CDR1 is MDHEN and CDR2 is SYDVKM. CDR3 sequence reads: CASNRWAPGEQFF. The CDR3 bases are TGTGCCAGCAACCGTTGGGCCCCAGGTGAGCAGTTCTTC.

This clonotype came up a few times. J is TRBJ1-1 and V is TRBV7-8; D uncertain. This CDR3 spans 14 amino acids. V was cut by 5 bases and J by 11 bases, with 21 bases left in between. Germline V gives CDR1 SGHVS, CDR2 FQNEAQ. CDR3 residues: CASSKAEALPGAFF. The CDR3 bases are TGTGCCAGCAGCAAAGCTGAGGCCCTCCCTGGGGCTTTCTTT. Full variable domain (rest looked up from reference TRBV7-8 and TRBJ1-1): GAGVSQSPRYKVAKRGQDVALRCDPISGHVSLFWYQQALGQGPEFLTYFQNEAQLDKSGLPSDRFFAERPEGSVSTLKIQRTQQEDSAVYLCASSKAEALPGAFFGQGTRLTVV.

This clonotype was observed a handful of times. The CDR3 loop is CSARAVAGGDTQYF. The CDR3 DNA sequence: TGCAGTGCTAGAGCGGTAGCGGGGGGAGATACGCAGTATTTT. The chain couples TRBV20-1 to TRBJ2-3; 10 positions match TRBD2. V was clipped by 1 base and J by 5 bases; unmatched bases: 3. The CDR3 contains 14 residues. Per germline, CDR1 DFQATT and CDR2 SNEGSKA (reference sequence).

This clonotype was detected a few times. J is TRBJ2-1 and V is TRBV2, with 13 bases matching TRBD2. Germline V gene data show CDR1 as SNHLY and CDR2 as FYNNEI. With 7 bases clipped from V and 4 bases from J, the junction kept 10 bases outside the gene matches. The CDR3 consists of 17 residues. The CDR3 region has the DNA TGTGCCAGCATCGGACGACTAGCGGGAGGTGGGTACAATGAGCAGTTCTTC. Encoded protein: CASIGRLAGGGYNEQFF.

The CDR3 nucleotides are TGTGCCAGCAGCTTGGCGGGGGCGTTTGGTTCACCCCTCCACTTT. Amino acids: CASSLAGAFGSPLHF. The V and J genes are TRBV5-5 and TRBJ1-6; tentatively, D is TRBD1 (6 bases). The CDR3 is 15 residues long. The germline V and J ends were trimmed by 0 bases and 9 bases, with 13 bases remaining between them. CDR1 and CDR2 (germline): SGHKS, YYEKEE (reference sequence).

This clonotype was seen a handful of times. The chain is built from TRBV10-3 and TRBJ2-1; 9 positions match TRBD2. J lost 7 bases, V lost 4 bases, and 11 bases had no gene match. This CDR3 region has 16 residues. Looked up from germline, CDR1 is ENHRY and CDR2 is SYGVKD. The CDR3 region is CAISVSSGIDRNEQFF. CDR3 sequence (DNA): TGTGCCATCAGTGTTTCTAGCGGGATCGATAGGAATGAGCAGTTCTTC.

The chain combines TRBV12-3 or TRBV12-4 with TRBJ2-2; tentative D call: TRBD2 (5 bases). This CDR3 spans 13 amino acids. Trimming removed 4 bases from V and 5 bases from J, with 8 bases in between. CDR3 in DNA: TGTGCCAGCAGTTCATGGAGGACCGGGGAGCTGTTTTTT. Encoded protein: CASSSWRTGELFF.

The CDR3 region is CASSTSGIYNEQFF. The DNA of the CDR3 is TGTGCCAGCAGTACCAGCGGGATCTACAATGAGCAGTTCTTC. This sequence joins TRBV6-1 and TRBJ2-1, with 7 bases fitting TRBD2. The J segment lost 3 bases and the V segment lost 5 bases, leaving 4 bases of the junction unmatched. The CDR3 runs 14 residues. Per germline, CDR1 MNHNS and CDR2 SASEGT.